What follows are 23 T cell receptor beta chains derived from one specimen sequenced in a study of T cell responses to AZD1222 COVID-19 vaccine. The table came from immunoSEQ multiplex PCR; TCRdb's copy has only in-frame clones and leaves some out. Among over 120,000 clones listed, roughly nine tenths were seen once. Sequenced here: peripheral blood, sampled 28 days after the second AZD1222 dose. All receptors derive from an adult who received the AZD1222 COVID-19 vaccine.

V gene TRBV28 combines with J gene TRBJ2-7; D uncertain. Trimming cost V 7 bases and J 4 bases, with 8 bases left between them. The germline V gene encodes CDR1 MDHEN and CDR2 SYDVKM. There are 11 residues in the CDR3. CDR3 coding DNA: TGTGCCAGCATTTCCCAATACGAGCAGTACTTC. It codes for CASISQYEQYF. Filled out from reference TRBV28 and TRBJ2-7, the complete variable domain reads DVKVTQSSRYLVKRTGEKVFLECVQDMDHENMFWYRQDPGLGLRLIYFSYDVKMKEKGDIPEGYSVSREKKERFSLILESASTNQTSMYLCASISQYEQYFGPGTRLTVT.

CDR3 loop: CASRDNRGHEQFF. Here the CDR3 DNA reads TGTGCCAGTAGGGACAATAGGGGACATGAGCAGTTCTTC. The rearrangement uses TRBV19 and TRBJ2-1, with D perhaps being TRBD1 or TRBD2 (5 bases each). Trimming took 6 bases from V and 8 from J, leaving 14 bases between them. This CDR3 spans 13 amino acids. Germline V CDR1 and CDR2: LNHDA, SQIVND (reference sequence).

The chain employs TRBV24-1 and TRBJ2-1; 13 bases agree with TRBD2. V gave up 5 bases and J gave up 8 bases; unmatched junction bases: 11. The CDR3 has 17 residues. Germline-derived CDR1 and CDR2 are KGHDR and SFDVKD. In DNA form, the CDR3 reads TGTGCCACCAGTGGGACTAGCGGGAGCGCAAGACGCCATGAGCAGTTCTTC. Amino acid sequence: CATSGTSGSARRHEQFF.

This clone was recorded once. This chain joins TRBV6-5 and TRBJ1-1; tentative D call: TRBD1 (6 bases). Trimming cost V 6 bases and J 5 bases, with 10 bases left between them. CDR3 size: 12 residues. Germline V gene lookup returns CDR1 MNHEY and CDR2 SVGAGI. The CDR3, as DNA: TGTGCCAGCAGGGGGGGGCATACTGAAGCTTTCTTT. This encodes CASRGGHTEAFF.

This rearrangement joins TRBV6-1 to TRBJ1-5, with D maybe TRBD1 (5 bases). The V gene lost 0 bases and the J gene lost 5 bases, with 5 bases spanning the gap. Germline V lookup: CDR1 MNHNS, CDR2 SASEGT. The CDR3 extends over 13 amino acids. CDR3 bases: TGTGCCAGCAGTGAAGCAGGGGATCAGCCCCAGCATTTT. Translating gives CASSEAGDQPQHF.

As concerns this clone: The identical CDR3 is also encoded by other nucleotide sequences in the sample. The V and J genes are TRBV3-1 (or the pseudogene TRBV3-2) and TRBJ1-5; maybe TRBD1 (5 bases). CDR3 length equals 13 residues. CDR1 is LGHDT, CDR2 YNNKEL, per germline (reference sequence). Trimming pared 3 bases from V and 5 bases from J, leaving 8 bases between. CDR3 region: CASSQGGDQPQHF. The CDR3 DNA reads TGTGCCAGCAGCCAGGGGGGTGATCAGCCCCAGCATTTT.

The chain employs TRBV11-3 and TRBJ2-7, with D uncertain. The CDR3 extends over 12 amino acids. Germline CDR1 and CDR2: SGHNT and YENEEA. Trimming shortened V by 3 bases and J by 5 bases, and 8 bases separated the two germline ends. The CDR3 loop is CASSFIIDEQYF. The CDR3 DNA is TGTGCCAGCAGCTTTATCATCGACGAGCAGTACTTC. The complete variable domain, with remaining parts taken from reference TRBV11-3 and TRBJ2-7, reads EAGVVQSPRYKIIEKKQPVAFWCNPISGHNTLYWYLQNLGQGPELLIRYENEEAVDDSQLPKDRFSAERLKGVDSTLKIQPAELGDSAVYLCASSFIIDEQYFGPGTRLTVT.

The chain links TRBV11-3 to TRBJ2-1; the match to TRBD2 covers 14 bases. V trimming: 5 bases; J trimming: 8 bases; junction bases outside the gene matches: 11. The CDR3 totals 17 residues. Germline V gene sequence: CDR1 SGHNT, CDR2 YENEEA. CDR3 protein: CASSPRGGTSGSDEQFF. Here the CDR3 DNA reads TGTGCCAGCAGCCCTCGCGGGGGGACTAGCGGGAGTGATGAGCAGTTCTTC.

The chain has TRBV2 and TRBJ2-3, with D possibly TRBD1 on 5 matching bases. This CDR3 contains 15 residues. Germline CDR1 and CDR2: SNHLY and FYNNEI. Trimming left V 2 bases short and J 4 bases short, with 13 bases between. This chain's CDR3 is CASSERSQGPDTQYF. CDR3 DNA: TGTGCCAGCAGTGAACGATCGCAGGGCCCAGATACGCAGTATTTT.

In its sample, this clone was seen a few times. Other DNA variants within this sample encode the same CDR3. The chain joins TRBV6-6 to TRBJ2-2; D is unresolved. The germline CDR1 and CDR2 sequences are MNHNY and SVGAGI (reference sequence). The V gene lost 3 bases and the J gene lost 5 bases, with 4 bases spanning the gap. The CDR3 has 12 residues. In DNA form, the CDR3 reads TGTGCCAGCAGTTATGGAACCGGGGAGCTGTTTTTT. Its protein is CASSYGTGELFF.

The chain links TRBV5-1 to TRBJ1-1; tentatively, D is TRBD1 (6 bases). V lost 0 bases to trimming and J lost 4 bases, with 16 bases between them. Germline-derived CDR1 and CDR2 are SGHRS and YFSETQ. The CDR3 extends over 16 amino acids. CDR3 region: CASSLEGGGRGTEAFF. The CDR3 bases are TGCGCCAGCAGCTTGGAAGGTGGGGGCCGGGGCACTGAAGCTTTCTTT.

The V gene is TRBV28, the J gene TRBJ2-7, with D uncertain. V dropped 4 bases and J dropped 7 bases, with 11 bases sitting between them. The germline CDR1 and CDR2 sequences are MDHEN and SYDVKM. The CDR3 is made up of 12 amino acids. CDR3 protein: CASSSSRLEQYF. CDR3 coding DNA: TGTGCCAGCAGTTCTTCTAGACTGGAGCAGTACTTC. Using reference TRBV28 and TRBJ2-7 for the parts outside the CDR3, the full variable domain is DVKVTQSSRYLVKRTGEKVFLECVQDMDHENMFWYRQDPGLGLRLIYFSYDVKMKEKGDIPEGYSVSREKKERFSLILESASTNQTSMYLCASSSSRLEQYFGPGTRLTVT.

This clone occurred a few times. The CDR3 loop is CAWRESGRKGNEQFF. CDR3 bases: TGTGCCTGGAGGGAAAGCGGGAGGAAAGGCAATGAGCAGTTCTTC. The rearrangement links TRBV30 to TRBJ2-1; 9 bases line up with TRBD2. CDR1 is GTSNPN and CDR2 is SVGIG in the germline V gene (reference sequence). CDR3 length: 15 amino acids. J lost 6 bases, V lost 3 bases, and 9 bases had no gene match.

The chain has TRBV6-5 and TRBJ2-7; D is undetermined. From germline, CDR1 is MNHEY and CDR2 SVGAGI. V lost 0 bases and J lost 5, with 11 bases in between. CDR3 length equals 14 residues. The CDR3 bases are TGTGCCAGCAGTTACTCGGGTCTTCAAAACGAGCAGTACTTC. Residues: CASSYSGLQNEQYF.

This clone appeared a single time. The V call is TRBV28, the J call TRBJ1-1, with unresolved D. V was cut by 5 bases and J by 0 bases, with 7 bases left in between. Germline V gene sequence: CDR1 MDHEN, CDR2 SYDVKM. This CDR3 has 13 residues. This CDR3 reads CASSARLNTEAFF. CDR3 sequence (DNA): TGTGCCAGCAGTGCCAGGCTGAACACTGAAGCTTTCTTT. The full variable domain, with the rest looked up from reference TRBV28 and TRBJ1-1, is DVKVTQSSRYLVKRTGEKVFLECVQDMDHENMFWYRQDPGLGLRLIYFSYDVKMKEKGDIPEGYSVSREKKERFSLILESASTNQTSMYLCASSARLNTEAFFGQGTRLTVV.

The rearrangement joins TRBV24-1 to TRBJ2-2, with 7 bases fitting TRBD1. Germline lookup yields CDR1 KGHDR and CDR2 SFDVKD. CDR3 length: 17 amino acids. With V trimmed by 4 bases and J by 4 bases, 11 bases remained unmatched. The CDR3 nucleotides read TGTGCCACCAGTGACCCAACGGGACAGACCCGCACCGGGGAGCTGTTTTTT. The encoded protein is CATSDPTGQTRTGELFF.

This sequence joins TRBV4-3 and TRBJ1-2; D is perhaps TRBD1 (5 bases). The length of the CDR3 is 15 residues. Trimming cost V 0 bases and J 1 base, with 9 bases left between them. Germline CDR1 reads LGHNA; CDR2 reads YSLEER. DNA of the CDR3: TGCGCCAGCAGCCAAGATCTGGGGGATAACTATGGCTACACCTTC. Its translation is CASSQDLGDNYGYTF.

This clone was picked up a small number of times. The V call is TRBV7-9, the J call TRBJ2-7, with D perhaps assigned TRBD1 or TRBD2 (6 bases each). This CDR3 contains 14 residues. Looked up from germline, CDR1 is SEHNR and CDR2 is FQNEAQ (reference sequence). V was cut by 5 bases and J by 2 bases, with 13 bases left in between. The CDR3 protein is CASSRGAQPYEQYF. The DNA for the CDR3 is TGTGCCAGCAGCAGGGGGGCACAGCCCTACGAGCAGTACTTC.

The chain combines TRBV5-1 with TRBJ1-1; 8 positions agree with TRBD1. Germline V CDR1 and CDR2: SGHRS, YFSETQ. The CDR3 contains 16 residues. After removal of 4 bases from V and 1 base from J, the junction contained 9 bases not matched to a gene. The CDR3 sequence: CASSDRTGWTNTEAFF. CDR3 sequence (DNA): TGCGCCAGCAGCGATCGGACAGGGTGGACGAACACTGAAGCTTTCTTT.

A single count supports this clone. This chain links TRBV30 with TRBJ1-2, with 7 nucleotides matching TRBD1. The CDR3 sequence is 15 residues long. Trimming at V came to 0 bases and at J to 6 bases, leaving 10 bases not matched to a gene. The V gene's germline CDR1 is GTSNPN and CDR2 SVGIG (reference sequence). CDR3 DNA: TGTGCCTGGAGTGTAATGGAGGTGGGACAGAATGGCTACACCTTC. It translates to CAWSVMEVGQNGYTF.

The chain joins TRBV24-1 to TRBJ1-5, with D maybe TRBD1 (6 bases). The CDR3 consists of 16 residues. Germline CDR1 and CDR2: KGHDR and SFDVKD. Trimming cost V 2 bases and J 2 bases, with 12 bases left between them. CDR3: CATSDSRQVGNQPQHF. The CDR3 DNA follows: TGTGCCACCAGTGATTCCCGACAGGTGGGCAATCAGCCCCAGCATTTT.

This clone was observed a few times. V and J are TRBV5-1 and TRBJ2-7; D is unclear. Germline V gene sequence: CDR1 SGHRS, CDR2 YFSETQ. This CDR3 has 15 residues. Trimming shortened V by 0 bases and J by 3 bases, and 13 bases separated the two germline ends. The chain's CDR3 is CASSLAGQGLYEQYF. The CDR3 DNA follows: TGCGCCAGCAGCTTGGCCGGCCAAGGCCTCTACGAGCAGTACTTC.

The chain uses TRBV6-1 and TRBJ1-5, with D perhaps matching TRBD1 (5 bases). CDR1 is MNHNS and CDR2 is SASEGT in the germline V gene. The CDR3 length is 15 residues. V lost 0 bases and J 2 bases, leaving 8 bases between the germline ends. The chain's CDR3 is CASSEAWGGNQPQHF. The DNA of the CDR3 is TGTGCCAGCAGTGAAGCATGGGGGGGCAATCAGCCCCAGCATTTT.